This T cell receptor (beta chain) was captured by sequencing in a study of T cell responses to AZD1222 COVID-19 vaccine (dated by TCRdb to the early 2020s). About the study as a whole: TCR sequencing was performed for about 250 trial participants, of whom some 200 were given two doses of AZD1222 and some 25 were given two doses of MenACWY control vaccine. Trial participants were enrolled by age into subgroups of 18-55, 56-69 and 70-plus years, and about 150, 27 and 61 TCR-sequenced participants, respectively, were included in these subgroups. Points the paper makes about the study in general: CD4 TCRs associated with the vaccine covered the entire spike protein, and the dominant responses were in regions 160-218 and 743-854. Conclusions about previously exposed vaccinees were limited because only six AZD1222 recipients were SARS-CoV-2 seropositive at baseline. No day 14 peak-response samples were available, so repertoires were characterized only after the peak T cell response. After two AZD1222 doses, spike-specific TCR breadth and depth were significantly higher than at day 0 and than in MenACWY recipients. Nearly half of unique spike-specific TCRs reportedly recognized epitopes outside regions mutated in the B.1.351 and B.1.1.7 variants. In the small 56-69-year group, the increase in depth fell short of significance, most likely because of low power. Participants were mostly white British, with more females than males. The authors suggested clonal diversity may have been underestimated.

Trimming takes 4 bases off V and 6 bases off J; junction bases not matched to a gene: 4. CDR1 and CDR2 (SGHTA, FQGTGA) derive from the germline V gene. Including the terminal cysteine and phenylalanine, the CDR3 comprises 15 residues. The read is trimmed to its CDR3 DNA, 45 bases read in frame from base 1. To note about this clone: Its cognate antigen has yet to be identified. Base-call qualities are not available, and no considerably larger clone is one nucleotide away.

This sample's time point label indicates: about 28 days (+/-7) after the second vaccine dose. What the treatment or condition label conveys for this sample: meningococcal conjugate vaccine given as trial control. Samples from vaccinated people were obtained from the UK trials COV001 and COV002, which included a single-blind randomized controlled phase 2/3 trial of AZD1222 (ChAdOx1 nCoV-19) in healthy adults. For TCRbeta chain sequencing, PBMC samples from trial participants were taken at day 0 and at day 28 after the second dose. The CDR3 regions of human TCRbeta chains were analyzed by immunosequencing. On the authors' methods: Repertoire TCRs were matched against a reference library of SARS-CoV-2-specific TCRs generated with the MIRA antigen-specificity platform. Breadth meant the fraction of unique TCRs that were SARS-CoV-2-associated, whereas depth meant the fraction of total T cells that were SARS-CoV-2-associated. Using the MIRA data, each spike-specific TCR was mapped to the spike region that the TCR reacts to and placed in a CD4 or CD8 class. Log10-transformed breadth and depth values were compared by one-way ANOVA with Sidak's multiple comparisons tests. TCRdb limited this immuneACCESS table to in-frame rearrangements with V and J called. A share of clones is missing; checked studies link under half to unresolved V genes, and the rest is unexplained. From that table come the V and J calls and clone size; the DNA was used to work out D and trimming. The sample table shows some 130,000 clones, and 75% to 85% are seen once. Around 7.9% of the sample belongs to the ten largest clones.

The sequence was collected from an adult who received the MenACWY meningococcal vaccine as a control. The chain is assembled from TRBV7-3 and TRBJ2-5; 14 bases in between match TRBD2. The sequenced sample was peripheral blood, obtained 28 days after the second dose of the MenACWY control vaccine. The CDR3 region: CASSSTSGRGQTQYF. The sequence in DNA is TGTGCCAGCAGCTCGACTAGCGGGAGGGGTCAGACCCAGTACTTC.